Each of the 20 T cell receptor beta chains below was sequenced from the same sample in a study of T cell repertoires in ileal Crohn's disease (dated by TCRdb to the late 2010s). The protocol used for the library was the immunoSEQ multiplex PCR assay. TCRdb holds this immuneACCESS table with in-frame rearrangements only. Some clones are missing; in checked studies, unresolved V genes explain under half, and the rest has no known cause. The sample contains 5,500 to 8,500 clones, 83% of them found a single time. Around 4.1% of the sample rests with the top ten. Input material: ileal tissue. These TCRs come from an adult with Crohn's disease.

The chain combines TRBV29-1 with TRBJ2-7; TRBD2 is a possible D gene (6 bases). There are 13 residues in the CDR3. CDR1 is SQVTM, CDR2 ANQGSEA, per germline. V dropped 1 base and J dropped 9 bases, with 16 bases sitting between them. As DNA, the CDR3 is TGCAGCGTTGAAGGGGAGGCCACTACGGTGCAGTACTTC. It encodes CSVEGEATTVQYF.

The J gene is TRBJ2-2, the V gene TRBV7-9; no firm D call. The CDR3 is made up of 16 amino acids. CDR1 and CDR2 (germline): SEHNR, FQNEAQ (reference sequence). The V end was cut by 0 bases, the J end by 4 bases, with 12 bases between. CDR3 region: CASSLAYSSGTGELFF. As DNA, the CDR3 is TGTGCCAGCAGCTTAGCGTACAGCTCTGGCACCGGGGAGCTGTTTTTT. Supplemented by reference TRBV7-9 and TRBJ2-2, the full variable domain reads DTGVSQNPRHKITKRGQNVTFRCDPISEHNRLYWYRQTLGQGPEFLTYFQNEAQLEKSRLLSDRFSAERPKGSFSTLEIQRTEQGDSAMYLCASSLAYSSGTGELFFGEGSRLTVL.

The chain carries TRBV19 and TRBJ1-5; TRBD1 matches at 10 bases. From germline, CDR1 is LNHDA and CDR2 SQIVND (reference sequence). CDR3 size: 18 residues. After removal of 1 base from V and 3 bases from J, the junction contained 9 bases not matched to a gene. The CDR3 here is CASSIGWRTGGLNQPQHF. The CDR3 DNA reads as TGTGCCAGTAGTATAGGGTGGAGGACAGGGGGTCTCAATCAGCCCCAGCATTTT.

The V and J genes are TRBV5-6 and TRBJ2-5; 9 nucleotides align to TRBD1. Trimming took 0 bases from V and 2 from J; bases not matched to a gene: 5. Looked up from germline, CDR1 is SGHDT and CDR2 is YYEEEE. This CDR3 has 16 residues. DNA for the CDR3: TGTGCCAGCAGCTTGGTCCGGGACAGGGCTCAAGAGACCCAGTACTTC. It translates to CASSLVRDRAQETQYF. The full variable domain, in which reference TRBV5-6 and TRBJ2-5 provide the parts outside the CDR3, is DAGVTQSPTHLIKTRGQQVTLRCSPKSGHDTVSWYQQALGQGPQFIFQYYEEEERQRGNFPDRFSGHQFPNYSSELNVNALLLGDSALYLCASSLVRDRAQETQYFGPGTRLLVL.

This clone appeared once. CDR3 nucleotide sequence: TGTGCCAGCAGTCCAGGGGGCGCGACCAAAAACATTCAGTACTTC. Its translation is CASSPGGATKNIQYF. This chain uses TRBV6-5 with TRBJ2-4, with TRBD1 matching over 8 bases. CDR3 length: 15 amino acids. V lost 5 bases to trimming and J lost 2 bases; unmatched junction nucleotides: 5. Germline CDR1 MNHEY, CDR2 SVGAGI.

The genes are TRBV7-6 and TRBJ1-1; D is undetermined. This CDR3 has 14 amino acids. The germline V gene has CDR1 SGHVS and CDR2 FNYEAQ. Trimming cost V 5 bases and J 0 bases, with 10 bases left between them. The CDR3 spells CASSPGSVNTEAFF. CDR3 nucleotide sequence: TGTGCCAGCAGCCCGGGGTCTGTGAACACTGAAGCTTTCTTT.

The count of this clone is one. The V call is TRBV2, the J call TRBJ2-7; TRBD2 agrees at 7 bases. The length of the CDR3 is 14 residues. Losses at the gene ends were 6 bases for V and 0 bases for J; bases not matched to a gene: 5. Germline CDR1 is SNHLY and CDR2 is FYNNEI. The CDR3 DNA follows: TGTGCCAGCAGAAAGCGGGGAAGCTCCTACGAGCAGTACTTC. Encoded protein: CASRKRGSSYEQYF.

This chain connects TRBV11-3 to TRBJ2-1, with 9 bases fitting TRBD2. Unmatched junction bases numbered 10, after V lost 5 bases and J lost 2 bases. The CDR3 extends over 17 amino acids. Germline CDR1 is SGHNT and CDR2 is YENEEA. DNA for the CDR3: TGTGCCAGCAGCCCCGGGACTAGCACGGGCGCCTACAATGAGCAGTTCTTC. Protein product: CASSPGTSTGAYNEQFF.

This clone was observed a handful of times. The gene calls are TRBV6-9 and TRBJ1-4; 9 bases map to TRBD1. Trimming at V came to 6 bases and at J to 0 bases, leaving 26 bases not matched to a gene. The CDR3 has 23 residues. The germline CDR1 and CDR2 sequences are MNHGY and SVAAGI. The CDR3 coding sequence is TGTGCCAGCAGCCATCTATTTAGTCCGAAGAGGGGACAGGGAGTTGCAACTAATGAAAAACTGTTTTTT. Amino acid sequence: CASSHLFSPKRGQGVATNEKLFF.

V is TRBV4-1 and J is TRBJ2-7; possibly TRBD2 for D (5 bases). The CDR3 loop spans 16 amino acids. From germline, CDR1 is MGHRA and CDR2 YSYEKL. Trimming took off 5 bases at V and 4 bases at J, with 21 bases between the two ends. The CDR3 DNA sequence: TGCGCCAGCAGCAAGGGCCCGGGGAGCTCGGGATACGAGCAGTACTTC. Translating it yields CASSKGPGSSGYEQYF.

V gene TRBV5-4 combines with J gene TRBJ2-5; TRBD1 might be the D (6 bases). Trimming pared 1 base from V and 13 bases from J, leaving 14 bases between. Germline values: CDR1 SGHNT, CDR2 YYREEE (reference sequence). The length of the CDR3 is 12 residues. The CDR3 loop reads CASSLPTGFMYF. The CDR3 DNA reads TGTGCCAGCAGCTTGCCAACAGGGTTTATGTACTTC.

The rearrangement links TRBV28 to TRBJ1-5; 10 bases are shared with TRBD1. The germline CDR1 and CDR2 sequences are MDHEN and SYDVKM. CDR3 length: 15 amino acids. Trimming at V came to 5 bases and at J to 6 bases, leaving 7 bases not matched to a gene. The CDR3 region has the DNA TGTGCCAGCAGTCACGGGACAGGGGACACTCAGCCCCAGCATTTT. It specifies CASSHGTGDTQPQHF.

The V and J genes are TRBV5-4 and TRBJ2-3, with TRBD2 identical over 13 bases. Germline-derived CDR1 and CDR2 are SGHNT and YYREEE (reference sequence). V shed 4 bases and J 0 bases; nucleotides not matched to a gene: 5. The CDR3 runs 17 residues. The CDR3 nucleotides are TGTGCCAGCAGCAGGGGGACTAGCGGGGCTAGCACAGATACGCAGTATTTT. Protein product: CASSRGTSGASTDTQYF.

The chain links TRBV6-5 to TRBJ1-6, with TRBD1 as a possible D gene (6 bases). V shed 4 bases and J shed 10 bases, with 20 bases lying between them. Germline-derived CDR1 and CDR2 are MNHEY and SVGAGI. This CDR3 spans 16 amino acids. CDR3 sequence: CASSSPPRGRSSPLHF. The DNA of the CDR3 is TGTGCCAGCAGTTCCCCCCCCAGGGGACGGAGCTCACCCCTCCACTTT.

The CDR3 DNA reads as TGCGCCAGCAGACGCGGGAGGGAAGATACGCAGTATTTT. Translated, it gives CASRRGREDTQYF. The rearrangement joins TRBV5-1 to TRBJ2-3, with 9 bases identical to TRBD2. This CDR3 is built from 13 residues. Germline loops: CDR1 SGHRS, CDR2 YFSETQ. Losses at the gene ends were 5 bases for V and 5 bases for J; bases not matched to a gene: 3.

J is TRBJ1-4 and V is TRBV18; the match to TRBD1 covers 7 bases. The CDR3 consists of 15 residues. Germline assignment: CDR1 KGHSH and CDR2 LQKENI. With V trimmed by 0 bases and J by 8 bases, 6 bases remained unmatched. The CDR3 DNA sequence: TGTGCCAGCTCACCACCTACAGGGGCGGGGGAAAAACTGTTTTTT. It translates to CASSPPTGAGEKLFF.

Note on this clone: An end of the junction differs from the germline gene, which may be a read error. The chain has TRBV28 and TRBJ2-1, with TRBD1 identical over 8 bases. The CDR3 consists of 14 residues. The germline CDR1 and CDR2 sequences are MDHEN and SYDVKM. The CDR3 reads CASSIWTGYNEQFF. CDR3 bases: TGTGCCAGCAGTATATGGACAGGGTACAATGAGCAGTTCTTC.

Regarding this clone: At one boundary the junction diverges from the germline segment, which might be a read error. Other DNA sequences in this sample translate to the same CDR3. The V and J genes are TRBV4-1 and TRBJ1-6; no clear D. The CDR3 covers 17 residues. The germline gives CDR1 MGHRA, CDR2 YSYEKL. CDR3 protein: CASSLLEGVVYNSPLHF. As DNA, the CDR3 is TGCGCCAGCAGCCTACTTGAGGGAGTCGTGTATAATTCCCCCCTCCACTTT.

As DNA, the CDR3 is TGTGCCAGTAGTATTCTGGAGGGTAAGCAGTTCTTC. Its translation is CASSILEGKQFF. The chain joins TRBV19 to TRBJ2-1; maybe TRBD2 (6 bases). CDR3 length: 12 amino acids. V was cut by 3 bases and J by 11 bases, with 11 bases left in between. Germline V gene lookup returns CDR1 LNHDA and CDR2 SQIVND (reference sequence).

The J gene is TRBJ2-7, the V gene TRBV7-6; tentative D call: TRBD1 (6 bases). Germline CDR1 is SGHVS and CDR2 is FNYEAQ. The V gene lost 5 bases and the J gene lost 0 bases, with 14 bases spanning the gap. The CDR3 runs 15 residues. The CDR3 is CASSVGTSSSYEQYF. For the CDR3, the DNA is TGTGCCAGCAGCGTCGGGACATCGAGCTCCTACGAGCAGTACTTC.